This T cell receptor beta chain appears in the sequencing data of a study of cytomegalovirus exposure and HLA in healthy donors. On this clone: The antigen is unknown.

The assay was immunoSEQ multiplex PCR, and TCRdb's table has in-frame clones only and misses some. Seen here are about 76,000 clones, 94% observed once, and the top ten hold 1.5% to 2%. Findings and caveats of the study: The CMV antigen specificity of a few CMV-associated chains was confirmed through in vitro analysis. Cytomegalovirus status, reportedly, was diagnosed with high specificity and sensitivity by the classifier.

It was the roughly 110-subject validation cohort, separate from the roughly 700-subject first cohort, to which the donors belonged. The clonotype comes from a woman aged 18 to 35 in good health and CMV-seropositive. Source material: PBMCs.

The CDR3 DNA sequence: TGTGCCAGCTCGGGACTCGCCCTCCCGGCCGGGGAGCTGTTTTTT. This codes for CASSGLALPAGELFF. The J gene is TRBJ2-2, the V gene TRBV7-2, with a tentative D call TRBD2 (6 bases). The CDR3 is made up of 15 amino acids. CDR1 is SGHTA, CDR2 FQGNSA, per germline. V lost 8 bases, J lost 6 bases, and 19 bases lay in between.